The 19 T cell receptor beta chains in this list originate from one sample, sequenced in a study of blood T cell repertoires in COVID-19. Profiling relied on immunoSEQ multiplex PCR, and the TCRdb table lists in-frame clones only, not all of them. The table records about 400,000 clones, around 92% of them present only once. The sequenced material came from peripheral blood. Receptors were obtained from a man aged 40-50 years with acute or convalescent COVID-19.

The CDR3 region is CASSQDGGQDGQPQHF. The CDR3, as DNA: TGTGCCAGCAGCCAAGATGGTGGACAGGATGGCCAGCCCCAGCATTTT. The rearrangement joins TRBV4-2 to TRBJ1-5; the match to TRBD1 covers 7 bases. The junction had 9 bases not matched to a gene; V was cut back by 0 bases and J by 7 bases. The CDR3 has 16 amino acids. The germline V gene has CDR1 LGHNA and CDR2 YNFKEQ.

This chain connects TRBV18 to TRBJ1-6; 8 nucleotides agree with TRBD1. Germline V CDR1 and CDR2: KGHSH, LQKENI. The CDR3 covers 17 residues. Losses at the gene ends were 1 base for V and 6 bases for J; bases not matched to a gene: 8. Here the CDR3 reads CASSPQGLGQANSPLHF. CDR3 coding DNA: TGTGCCAGCTCACCACAAGGATTGGGACAGGCTAATTCACCCCTCCACTTT.

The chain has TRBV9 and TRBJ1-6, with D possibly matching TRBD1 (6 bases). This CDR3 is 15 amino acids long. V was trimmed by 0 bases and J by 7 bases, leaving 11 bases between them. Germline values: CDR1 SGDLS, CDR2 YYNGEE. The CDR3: CASSVEAGENSPLHF. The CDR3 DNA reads TGTGCCAGCAGCGTAGAGGCAGGGGAAAATTCACCCCTCCACTTT. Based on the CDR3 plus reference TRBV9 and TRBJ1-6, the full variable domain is DSGVTQTPKHLITATGQRVTLRCSPRSGDLSVYWYQQSLDQGLQFLIQYYNGEERAKGNILERFSAQQFPDLHSELNLSSLELGDSALYFCASSVEAGENSPLHFGNGTRLTVT.

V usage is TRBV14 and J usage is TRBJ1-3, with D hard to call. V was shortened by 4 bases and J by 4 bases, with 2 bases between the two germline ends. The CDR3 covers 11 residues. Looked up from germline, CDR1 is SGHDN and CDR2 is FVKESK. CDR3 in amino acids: CASSLGNTIYF. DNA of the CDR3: TGTGCCAGCAGCCTAGGAAACACCATATATTTT.

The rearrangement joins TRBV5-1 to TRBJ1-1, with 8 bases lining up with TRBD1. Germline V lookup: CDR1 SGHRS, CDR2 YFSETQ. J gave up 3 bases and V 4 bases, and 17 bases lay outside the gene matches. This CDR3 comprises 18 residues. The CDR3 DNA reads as TGCGCCAGCAGCGCCATACCGGGACAGGAAGCGGCGGACACTGAAGCTTTCTTT. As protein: CASSAIPGQEAADTEAFF.

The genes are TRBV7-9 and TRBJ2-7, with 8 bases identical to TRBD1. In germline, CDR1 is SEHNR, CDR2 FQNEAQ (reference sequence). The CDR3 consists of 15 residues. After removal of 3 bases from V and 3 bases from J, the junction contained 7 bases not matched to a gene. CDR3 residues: CASSFPDRGFYEQYF. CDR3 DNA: TGTGCCAGCAGCTTCCCCGACAGGGGCTTCTACGAGCAGTACTTC.

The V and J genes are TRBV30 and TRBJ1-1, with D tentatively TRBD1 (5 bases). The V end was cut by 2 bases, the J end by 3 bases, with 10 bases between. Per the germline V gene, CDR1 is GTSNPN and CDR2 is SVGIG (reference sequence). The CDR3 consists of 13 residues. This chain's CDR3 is CAWSQGLYTEAFF. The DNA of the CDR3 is TGTGCCTGGAGTCAGGGCCTCTACACTGAAGCTTTCTTT.

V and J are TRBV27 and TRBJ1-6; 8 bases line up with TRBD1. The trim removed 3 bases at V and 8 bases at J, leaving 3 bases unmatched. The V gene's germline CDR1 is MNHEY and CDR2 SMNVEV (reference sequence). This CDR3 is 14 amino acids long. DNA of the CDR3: TGTGCCAGCAGTTTTGACAGGGGTCATTCACCCCTCCACTTT. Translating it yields CASSFDRGHSPLHF.

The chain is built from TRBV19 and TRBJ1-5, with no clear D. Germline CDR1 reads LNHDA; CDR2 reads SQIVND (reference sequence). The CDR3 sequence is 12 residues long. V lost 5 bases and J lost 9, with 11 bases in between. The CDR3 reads CASSGSEGPQHF. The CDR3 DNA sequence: TGTGCCAGTAGTGGGTCTGAGGGGCCCCAGCATTTT.

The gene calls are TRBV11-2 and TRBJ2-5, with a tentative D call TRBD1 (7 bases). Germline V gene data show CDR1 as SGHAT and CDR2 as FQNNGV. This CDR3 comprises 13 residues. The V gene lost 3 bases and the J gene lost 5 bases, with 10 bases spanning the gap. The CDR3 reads CASSFPGGETQYF. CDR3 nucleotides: TGTGCCAGCAGCTTTCCAGGGGGGGAGACCCAGTACTTC.

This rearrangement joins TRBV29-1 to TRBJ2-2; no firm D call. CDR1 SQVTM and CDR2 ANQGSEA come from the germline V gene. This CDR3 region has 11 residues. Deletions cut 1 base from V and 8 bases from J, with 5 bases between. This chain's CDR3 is CSVEGPGELFF. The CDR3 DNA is TGCAGCGTTGAAGGGCCTGGGGAGCTGTTTTTT.

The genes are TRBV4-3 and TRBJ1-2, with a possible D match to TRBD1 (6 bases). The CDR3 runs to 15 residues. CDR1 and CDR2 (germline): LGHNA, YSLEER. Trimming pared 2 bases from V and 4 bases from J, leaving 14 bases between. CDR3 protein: CASSQSQGNRYGYTF. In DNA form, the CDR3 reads TGCGCCAGCAGCCAATCTCAGGGGAATCGCTATGGCTACACCTTC.

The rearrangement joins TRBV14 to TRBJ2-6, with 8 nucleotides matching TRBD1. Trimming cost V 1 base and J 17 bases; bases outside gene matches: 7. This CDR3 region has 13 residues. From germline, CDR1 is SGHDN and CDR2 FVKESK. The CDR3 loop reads CASSQVLGQGMTF. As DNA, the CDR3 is TGTGCCAGCAGCCAAGTTCTAGGACAGGGTATGACTTTC.

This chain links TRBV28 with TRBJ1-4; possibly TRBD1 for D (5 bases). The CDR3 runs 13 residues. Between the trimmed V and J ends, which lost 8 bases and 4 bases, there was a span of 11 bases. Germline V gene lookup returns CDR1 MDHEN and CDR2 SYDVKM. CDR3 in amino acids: CASGYGGNEKLFF. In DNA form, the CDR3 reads TGTGCCAGCGGATACGGGGGTAATGAAAAACTGTTTTTT.

DNA of the CDR3: TGTGCCTGGTCCCAGGGGGCCTATAATGAAAAACTGTTTTTT. It is translated as CAWSQGAYNEKLFF. The chain is built from TRBV30 and TRBJ1-4; 8 positions match TRBD1. The germline gives CDR1 GTSNPN, CDR2 SVGIG (reference sequence). The ends lost 5 bases at V and 4 bases at J; junction bases unmatched: 6. This CDR3 region has 14 residues.

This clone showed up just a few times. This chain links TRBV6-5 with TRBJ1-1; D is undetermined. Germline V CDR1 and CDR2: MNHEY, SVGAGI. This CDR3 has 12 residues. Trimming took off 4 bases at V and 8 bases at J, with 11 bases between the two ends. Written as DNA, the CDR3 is TGTGCCAGCAGTTTCCCACCGGGGGAAGCTTTCTTT. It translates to CASSFPPGEAFF.

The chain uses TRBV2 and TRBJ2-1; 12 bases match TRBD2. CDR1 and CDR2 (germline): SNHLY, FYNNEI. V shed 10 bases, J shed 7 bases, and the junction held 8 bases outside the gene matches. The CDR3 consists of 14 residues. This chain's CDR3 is CAILLAGGDNEQFF. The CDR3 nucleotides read TGTGCCATCTTACTAGCGGGGGGCGATAATGAGCAGTTCTTC.

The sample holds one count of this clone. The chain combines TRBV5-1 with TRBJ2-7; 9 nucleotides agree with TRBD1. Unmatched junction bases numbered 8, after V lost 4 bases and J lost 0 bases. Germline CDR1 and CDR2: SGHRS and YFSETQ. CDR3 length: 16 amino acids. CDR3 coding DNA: TGCGCCAGCAGCACGAGCCGGGACAGGGTCTCCTACGAGCAGTACTTC. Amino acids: CASSTSRDRVSYEQYF.

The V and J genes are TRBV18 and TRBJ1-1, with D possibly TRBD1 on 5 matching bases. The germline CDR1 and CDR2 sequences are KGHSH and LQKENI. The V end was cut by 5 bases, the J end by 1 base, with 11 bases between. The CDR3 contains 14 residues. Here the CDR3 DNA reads TGTGCCAGCTCAATGACAGTGCAGAACACTGAAGCTTTCTTT. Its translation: CASSMTVQNTEAFF.